This T cell receptor beta chain was documented in a study of sequential checkpoint blockade in melanoma. Overall study: First-line arms were nivolumab then ipilimumab, or the reverse, randomized 1:1. Both treatment sequences were followed by maintenance nivolumab.

CDR3 length: 15 amino acids. Per the germline V gene, CDR1 is MRHNA and CDR2 is SNTAGT. The table came from immunoSEQ multiplex PCR; TCRdb's copy has only in-frame clones and leaves some out. Altogether more than 9,500 clones are present, 75% to 80% being singletons, with the ten largest covering over 9%. This clone was picked up a small number of times. One end of the junction fails to match germline, which may point to a read error. Stated treatment: randomized to nivolumab then ipilimumab (arm A) or the reverse (arm B). Sorted cells were live CD3+CD8+, lacking CD19 and CD56, from PBMCs. The gene calls are TRBV6-4 and TRBJ2-2, with TRBD1 matching 12 bases. This clonotype originated in a human donor with melanoma. Source: CD8+ T cells sorted from blood (inferred from file names), taken from a patient given nivolumab and ipilimumab in sequence. This chain's CDR3 is CASSHRDRGRRGAVF. For the CDR3, the DNA is TGTGCCAGCAGCCACCGGGACAGGGGGCGTCGGGGAGCTGTTTTT.